The 29 T cell receptor beta chains listed next were all sequenced from one sample in a study of blood T cell repertoires in COVID-19 (dated by TCRdb to 2019 to 2021). The protocol used for the library was the immunoSEQ multiplex PCR assay. This is the immuneACCESS table as TCRdb keeps it, with only in-frame sequences that have V and J called. A part of the clones is gone; compared with another copy, unresolved V genes explain less than half, and the rest is unexplained. The sample profile shows roughly 80,000 clones; roughly 80% of them were found once. The ten largest account for about 12% of the sample. Sequencing was done on a sample of peripheral blood. These receptors originate from an elderly man with acute or convalescent COVID-19.

The chain uses TRBV29-1 and TRBJ1-2; 10 bases are shared with TRBD1. Per the germline V gene, CDR1 is SQVTM and CDR2 is ANQGSEA. The CDR3 loop spans 13 amino acids. Trimming cost V 6 bases and J 6 bases; bases outside gene matches: 7. CDR3 in amino acids: CSVATGTGDGYTF. DNA for the CDR3: TGCAGCGTCGCTACTGGGACAGGGGATGGCTACACCTTC.

The genes are TRBV11-2 and TRBJ2-6; 14 bases fit TRBD2. CDR1 is SGHAT and CDR2 is FQNNGV in the germline V gene. Trimming at V came to 5 bases and at J to 3 bases, leaving 9 bases not matched to a gene. This CDR3 has 19 amino acids. CDR3 residues: CASSTGTSGGTGGANVLTF. In nucleotides, the CDR3 is TGTGCCAGCAGCACTGGGACTAGCGGGGGTACCGGTGGGGCCAACGTCCTGACTTTC.

This clone was counted between two and nine times. The J gene is TRBJ2-7, the V gene TRBV24-1; 9 bases are a match to TRBD1. V gave up 3 bases and J gave up 2 bases; unmatched junction bases: 4. Germline V lookup: CDR1 KGHDR, CDR2 SFDVKD. This CDR3 is 15 amino acids long. The CDR3 DNA reads TGTGCCACCAGTGATCCCGGGACAGGGACCTACGAGCAGTACTTC. Amino acids: CATSDPGTGTYEQYF.

The V gene is TRBV6-5, the J gene TRBJ1-3; D may be TRBD1 (6 bases). The CDR3 is 13 amino acids. V lost 5 bases and J lost 5, with 10 bases in between. Germline V gives CDR1 MNHEY, CDR2 SVGAGI. The CDR3 spells CASSQDRRNTIYF. The DNA for the CDR3 is TGTGCCAGCAGTCAGGACAGAAGAAACACCATATATTTT.

The V gene is TRBV6-5, the J gene TRBJ1-1, with TRBD1 as a possible D gene (6 bases). CDR1 MNHEY and CDR2 SVGAGI come from the germline V gene. Trimming cost V 7 bases and J 4 bases, with 13 bases left between them. This CDR3 spans 13 amino acids. Written as DNA, the CDR3 is TGTGCCAGCACCGAGGGGGGGACCACTGAAGCTTTCTTT. Its protein is CASTEGGTTEAFF.

The genes are TRBV6-5 and TRBJ2-7, with 7 bases lining up with TRBD1. This CDR3 is 15 amino acids long. Trimming removed 6 bases from V and 2 bases from J; junction bases left unmatched: 10. Per germline, CDR1 MNHEY and CDR2 SVGAGI. The CDR3 reads CASRTAATGPYEQYF. Written as DNA, the CDR3 is TGTGCCAGCAGGACCGCCGCGACAGGGCCCTACGAGCAGTACTTC.

This clone was recorded a few times. This chain links TRBV6-5 with TRBJ1-1, with TRBD1 matching 7 bases. V was clipped by 7 bases and J by 3 bases; unmatched bases: 11. The germline V gene encodes CDR1 MNHEY and CDR2 SVGAGI. The CDR3 extends over 15 amino acids. CDR3 region: CASTPPQGLYTEAFF. CDR3 nucleotides: TGTGCCAGCACCCCTCCACAGGGGCTCTACACTGAAGCTTTCTTT.

V usage is TRBV5-6 and J usage is TRBJ1-4; D is unclear. Germline assignment: CDR1 SGHDT and CDR2 YYEEEE. This CDR3 region has 14 residues. V shed 2 bases and J shed 4 bases, with 9 bases lying between them. This CDR3 is CASSFESDNEKLFF. In DNA form, the CDR3 reads TGTGCCAGCAGCTTCGAATCAGATAATGAAAAACTGTTTTTT.

This sequence joins TRBV11-2 and TRBJ1-2, with D uncertain. Germline V gives CDR1 SGHAT, CDR2 FQNNGV. V was trimmed by 0 bases and J by 4 bases, leaving 12 bases between them. The CDR3 loop spans 15 amino acids. CDR3 protein: CASSLEAGISYGYTF. For the CDR3, the DNA is TGTGCCAGCAGCTTAGAGGCAGGCATAAGCTATGGCTACACCTTC.

V gene TRBV2 combines with J gene TRBJ1-1; TRBD1 aligns across 7 bases. Per the germline V gene, CDR1 is SNHLY and CDR2 is FYNNEI. The CDR3 runs to 12 residues. The ends lost 10 bases at V and 2 bases at J; junction bases unmatched: 4. In DNA form, the CDR3 reads TGTGCCACCTGGGACAGTAACACTGAAGCTTTCTTT. Translating it yields CATWDSNTEAFF. The full variable domain, its missing parts supplied by reference TRBV2 and TRBJ1-1, is EPEVTQTPSHQVTQMGQEVILRCVPISNHLYFYWYRQILGQKVEFLVSFYNNEISEKSEIFDDQFSVERPDGSNFTLKIRSTKLEDSAMYFCATWDSNTEAFFGQGTRLTVV.

V and J are TRBV6-6 and TRBJ1-2; 7 bases agree with TRBD1. The CDR3 runs 14 residues. Losses at the gene ends were 3 bases for V and 8 bases for J; bases not matched to a gene: 9. Germline-derived CDR1 and CDR2 are MNHNY and SVGAGI (reference sequence). The CDR3 DNA follows: TGTGCCAGCAGTTATTCGGGACAGAATCACGGCTACACCTTC. Protein sequence: CASSYSGQNHGYTF.

The chain combines TRBV15 with TRBJ1-1; D might be TRBD1 (5 bases). Germline V gene lookup returns CDR1 LNHNV and CDR2 YYDKDF (reference sequence). The V end lost 2 bases, the J end lost 5 bases, and 15 bases lay between the germline ends. The CDR3 is 15 residues long. The CDR3 is CATSRSRGGGTEAFF. DNA of the CDR3: TGTGCCACCAGCAGATCCCGGGGGGGAGGTACTGAAGCTTTCTTT.

The V gene is TRBV28, the J gene TRBJ2-2; maybe TRBD1 (6 bases). Per germline, CDR1 MDHEN and CDR2 SYDVKM. CDR3 length equals 13 residues. The V gene lost 5 bases and the J gene lost 7 bases, with 11 bases spanning the gap. CDR3: CASSIQGNGELFF. Here the CDR3 DNA reads TGTGCCAGCAGTATCCAGGGGAACGGGGAGCTGTTTTTT.

V gene TRBV10-3 combines with J gene TRBJ1-2, with 10 bases lining up with TRBD1. The CDR3 totals 16 residues. The V and J ends lost 2 bases and 4 bases, in that order; junction bases with no gene match: 7. Germline lookup yields CDR1 ENHRY and CDR2 SYGVKD. The CDR3 region has the DNA TGTGCCATCAGTGAGACAACGACAGGGGGCAGCTATGGCTACACCTTC. Its protein is CAISETTTGGSYGYTF.

The chain recombines TRBV18 with TRBJ2-3; 8 nucleotides match TRBD1. The V segment lost 5 bases and the J segment 10 bases; nucleotides outside the gene matches: 14. The germline V gene has CDR1 KGHSH and CDR2 LQKENI. This CDR3 contains 15 residues. The CDR3 sequence is CASSTGTGAGIPQYF. CDR3 DNA: TGTGCCAGCTCAACAGGGACAGGCGCGGGAATACCGCAGTATTTT.

This clone was recorded once. The chain uses TRBV11-2 and TRBJ2-6, with 8 bases lining up with TRBD2. Trimming cost V 5 bases and J 0 bases; bases outside gene matches: 6. This CDR3 is 17 amino acids long. Germline V gene sequence: CDR1 SGHAT, CDR2 FQNNGV. CDR3 sequence reads: CASSPFGGASGANVLTF. The DNA of the CDR3 is TGTGCCAGCAGCCCCTTCGGGGGGGCCTCTGGGGCCAACGTCCTGACTTTC.

V and J are TRBV10-2 and TRBJ2-7; D remains ambiguous. V shed 4 bases and J shed 6 bases, with 10 bases lying between them. Germline lookup yields CDR1 WSHSY and CDR2 SAAADI. There are 12 residues in the CDR3. Here the CDR3 reads CASSGSGREQYF. Here the CDR3 DNA reads TGCGCCAGCAGTGGTAGTGGGCGCGAGCAGTACTTC.

This chain joins TRBV6-5 and TRBJ2-1; tentative D call: TRBD2 (6 bases). From germline, CDR1 is MNHEY and CDR2 SVGAGI. This CDR3 is built from 15 residues. V dropped 5 bases and J dropped 4 bases, with 15 bases sitting between them. The CDR3: CASSRVGLVYNEQFF. CDR3 DNA sequence: TGTGCCAGCAGTCGCGTGGGACTGGTTTACAATGAGCAGTTCTTC.

This sequence joins TRBV7-3 and TRBJ2-1; 9 bases agree with TRBD2. V lost 0 bases, J lost 4 bases, and 7 bases stayed unmatched. Germline CDR1 reads SGHTA; CDR2 reads FQGTGA. This CDR3 comprises 17 residues. CDR3 in amino acids: CASSLTSGGSTYNEQFF. CDR3 nucleotides: TGTGCCAGCAGCTTAACCAGCGGGGGGTCTACATACAATGAGCAGTTCTTC.

The chain recombines TRBV4-1 with TRBJ1-2; 7 bases match TRBD1. This CDR3 comprises 16 residues. V lost 4 bases and J lost 1; bases outside the gene matches: 9. Looked up from germline, CDR1 is MGHRA and CDR2 is YSYEKL. Written as DNA, the CDR3 is TGCGCCAGCAGCCGGGCAGAGGGACAGAATAACTATGGCTACACCTTC. It yields the protein CASSRAEGQNNYGYTF.

The V and J genes are TRBV19 and TRBJ2-1, with TRBD2 identical over 16 bases. CDR1 and CDR2 from the germline V gene are LNHDA and SQIVND (reference sequence). There are 19 residues in the CDR3. J was trimmed by 5 bases and V by 5 bases; bases with no gene match: 12. CDR3 loop: CASSYAGTSGGGKNNEQFF. CDR3 nucleotides: TGTGCCAGTAGTTACGCCGGGACTAGCGGGGGGGGAAAAAACAATGAGCAGTTCTTC.

The CDR3 nucleotides are TGTGCCAGCGGGGGGGCGGGACTTAGCAATCAGCCCCAGCATTTT. Its protein product is CASGGAGLSNQPQHF. V gene TRBV2 combines with J gene TRBJ1-5; TRBD1 might be the D (6 bases). The V end lost 8 bases, the J end lost 0 bases, and 14 bases lay between the germline ends. The germline CDR1 and CDR2 sequences are SNHLY and FYNNEI. CDR3 size: 15 residues. Full variable domain (rest looked up from reference TRBV2 and TRBJ1-5): EPEVTQTPSHQVTQMGQEVILRCVPISNHLYFYWYRQILGQKVEFLVSFYNNEISEKSEIFDDQFSVERPDGSNFTLKIRSTKLEDSAMYFCASGGAGLSNQPQHFGDGTRLSIL.

This chain joins TRBV19 and TRBJ2-1, with 9 bases aligning to TRBD2. V shed 3 bases and J 9 bases; nucleotides not matched to a gene: 9. This CDR3 spans 15 amino acids. CDR1 and CDR2 (germline): LNHDA, SQIVND (reference sequence). In DNA, the CDR3 is TGTGCCAGTAGTATTGTGGCGGGGGGGCCGAGTGAGCAGTTCTTC. Amino acids: CASSIVAGGPSEQFF.

The chain links TRBV6-5 to TRBJ2-2; TRBD1 matches at 7 bases. The V gene's germline CDR1 is MNHEY and CDR2 SVGAGI. CDR3 size: 15 residues. Trimming at V came to 2 bases and at J to 4 bases, leaving 4 bases not matched to a gene. This chain's CDR3 is CASSYVTGSTGELFF. The CDR3 region has the DNA TGTGCCAGCAGTTACGTGACAGGGTCCACCGGGGAGCTGTTTTTT.

The chain couples TRBV18 to TRBJ2-7; 11 nucleotides line up with TRBD2. The CDR3 sequence is 17 residues long. Germline V gene data show CDR1 as KGHSH and CDR2 as LQKENI. The ends lost 2 bases at V and 7 bases at J; junction bases unmatched: 13. The CDR3 here is CASSPYDASGGTGEQYF. CDR3 bases: TGTGCCAGCTCACCATACGACGCTAGCGGGGGGACAGGAGAGCAGTACTTC. Complete variable domain (other parts from reference TRBV18 and TRBJ2-7): NAGVMQNPRHLVRRRGQEARLRCSPMKGHSHVYWYRQLPEEGLKFMVYLQKENIIDESGMPKERFSAEFPKEGPSILRIQQVVRGDSAAYFCASSPYDASGGTGEQYFGPGTRLTVT.

The J gene is TRBJ2-1, the V gene TRBV19; tentatively, D is TRBD2 (6 bases). Trimming stripped 1 base from V and 9 bases from J, with 16 bases between. CDR3 length: 15 residues. Germline V gives CDR1 LNHDA, CDR2 SQIVND (reference sequence). The CDR3 spells CASSIVAGTAGEQFF. The CDR3 DNA is TGTGCCAGTAGTATAGTGGCGGGAACGGCGGGTGAGCAGTTCTTC.

V is TRBV6-5 and J is TRBJ1-1; D perhaps matches TRBD1 (5 bases). Germline V gives CDR1 MNHEY, CDR2 SVGAGI. The CDR3 contains 12 residues. The V and J ends lost 5 bases and 8 bases respectively, with 12 bases between them. The CDR3 sequence is CASSRRQSEAFF. The CDR3, as DNA: TGTGCCAGCAGTAGAAGACAGTCCGAAGCTTTCTTT.

This clone was recorded only once. The chain recombines TRBV30 with TRBJ1-2; 8 positions agree with TRBD1. With 5 bases clipped from V and 4 bases from J, the junction kept 6 bases outside the gene matches. The germline gives CDR1 GTSNPN, CDR2 SVGIG (reference sequence). The CDR3 has 13 residues. CDR3 loop: CAWATGVGYGYTF. DNA for the CDR3: TGTGCCTGGGCGACAGGGGTGGGCTATGGCTACACCTTC.

The chain links TRBV14 to TRBJ1-3; D gene ambiguous. Germline CDR1 reads SGHDN; CDR2 reads FVKESK. V was cut by 0 bases and J by 4 bases, with 16 bases left in between. The CDR3 sequence is 17 residues long. CDR3 bases: TGTGCCAGCAGCCAAGAACTTTACAGCCGGCGCGGAAACACCATATATTTT. It codes for CASSQELYSRRGNTIYF.